A single sample is the source of the 32 T cell receptor beta chains below, sequenced in a study of beta chain features in type 1 diabetes. Study-wide points: In all four CD4+ subsets, TCRB CDR3 length was significantly, moderately reduced in type 1 diabetes.

These receptors have no known antigen. Sequencing targeted expressed TCRB transcripts, as all isolated RNA had been reverse transcribed. The data were produced by immunoSEQ multiplex PCR, yet TCRdb's version contains in-frame clones alone and is incomplete. The repertoire holds tens of thousands of clones, with roughly half as singletons. Sequenced material: central memory CD4+ T cells from blood. All receptors derive from a man between 25 and 39 years old with type 1 diabetes.

The CDR3 region is CASSLDPGGKDTQYF. For the CDR3, the DNA is TGTGCCAGCAGCTTAGACCCGGGAGGGAAAGATACGCAGTATTTT. The rearrangement joins TRBV7-2 to TRBJ2-3; 8 positions agree with TRBD2. The CDR3 is 15 residues long. In germline, CDR1 is SGHTA, CDR2 FQGNSA. Trimming removed 1 base from V and 5 bases from J; junction bases left unmatched: 5.

There are a few counts of this clone. Germline and junction disagree at one end, which may indicate a read error. The rearrangement links TRBV4-1 to TRBJ2-5; 7 bases are shared with TRBD2. The CDR3 is made up of 14 amino acids. The germline V gene encodes CDR1 MGHRA and CDR2 YSYEKL. Here the CDR3 reads CASSQGLHQETQYF. Here the CDR3 DNA reads TGTGCCAGCAGCCAGGGACTACACCAAGAGACCCAGTACTTC.

This clone turned up a few times. This chain's CDR3 is CASSNQGAGELFF. The DNA for the CDR3 is TGTGCCAGCAGCAACCAGGGGGCCGGGGAGCTGTTTTTT. The V call is TRBV5-5, the J call TRBJ2-2; the match to TRBD1 covers 7 bases. The germline V gene has CDR1 SGHKS and CDR2 YYEKEE (reference sequence). J lost 6 bases, V lost 4 bases, and 3 bases had no gene match. The CDR3 sequence is 13 residues long.

This rearrangement joins TRBV5-8 to TRBJ2-1, with D unresolved. Trimming cost V 0 bases and J 5 bases, with 12 bases left between them. Germline lookup yields CDR1 SGHTS and CDR2 YDEGEE. The CDR3 covers 15 residues. The CDR3 DNA follows: TGTGCCAGCAGCTTGGGTGCTAGACGGGACAATGAGCAGTTCTTC. Translating it yields CASSLGARRDNEQFF.

This clone was observed a handful of times. The rearrangement joins TRBV5-1 to TRBJ1-1; a weak D match, TRBD1 (6 bases). The ends were cut back, 4 bases at V and 5 bases at J, with 18 bases in the middle. The CDR3 is 15 amino acids. From germline, CDR1 is SGHRS and CDR2 YFSETQ. As DNA, the CDR3 is TGCGCCAGCAGCCCCTCTCAACCCAGGGGAACTGAAGCTTTCTTT. It is translated as CASSPSQPRGTEAFF.

V is TRBV5-1 and J is TRBJ1-1; unclear D gene. V was trimmed by 4 bases and J by 2 bases, leaving 12 bases between them. This CDR3 region has 14 residues. CDR1 and CDR2 from the germline V gene are SGHRS and YFSETQ. As DNA, the CDR3 is TGCGCCAGCAGCGCCGGGAGCCTAAACACTGAAGCTTTCTTT. Translated: CASSAGSLNTEAFF.

This chain uses TRBV18 with TRBJ2-7; TRBD2 matches at 8 bases. With 2 bases clipped from V and 4 bases from J, the junction kept 4 bases outside the gene matches. Germline assignment: CDR1 KGHSH and CDR2 LQKENI. The CDR3 is 14 amino acids. The DNA of the CDR3 is TGTGCCAGCTCACCAGCGACTAGCGCTTACGAGCAGTACTTC. The encoded protein is CASSPATSAYEQYF.

This clone was counted only a few times. The chain is built from TRBV9 and TRBJ1-2, with no clear D. Trimming took off 0 bases at V and 2 bases at J, with 5 bases between the two ends. The CDR3 extends over 13 amino acids. Germline V gives CDR1 SGDLS, CDR2 YYNGEE. The CDR3 region is CASSVDQNYGYTF. CDR3 nucleotide sequence: TGTGCCAGCAGCGTAGACCAGAACTATGGCTACACCTTC.

The chain is built from TRBV5-4 and TRBJ2-5, with 12 nucleotides matching TRBD1. V gave up 4 bases and J gave up 5 bases; unmatched junction bases: 6. CDR1 SGHNT and CDR2 YYREEE come from the germline V gene (reference sequence). This CDR3 has 15 amino acids. CDR3 loop: CASSPGTGGGETQYF. The CDR3 DNA reads TGTGCCAGCAGCCCAGGGACAGGGGGCGGGGAGACCCAGTACTTC.

This clone was seen a single time. The chain uses TRBV5-1 and TRBJ1-2, with a weak D call TRBD1 (5 bases). This CDR3 comprises 13 residues. Germline V gives CDR1 SGHRS, CDR2 YFSETQ. Trimming stripped 4 bases from V and 8 bases from J, with 15 bases between. This CDR3 is CASSDGGGGGYTF. The CDR3 bases are TGCGCCAGCAGCGATGGGGGGGGTGGCGGCTACACCTTC.

A single count supports this clone. The J gene is TRBJ2-7, the V gene TRBV2; D is possibly TRBD1 (6 bases). This CDR3 is 12 amino acids long. The germline V gene has CDR1 SNHLY and CDR2 FYNNEI. Trimming pared 5 bases from V and 3 bases from J, leaving 8 bases between. CDR3 sequence (DNA): TGTGCCAGCAGTCGAGGGGGCTACGAGCAGTACTTC. Protein: CASSRGGYEQYF.

This chain uses TRBV7-9 with TRBJ1-1, with unresolved D. This CDR3 is 14 amino acids long. The V end was cut by 2 bases, the J end by 4 bases, with 11 bases between. CDR1 SEHNR and CDR2 FQNEAQ come from the germline V gene (reference sequence). The chain's CDR3 is CASSLTQPGTEAFF. The CDR3 region has the DNA TGTGCCAGCAGCTTAACGCAGCCAGGCACTGAAGCTTTCTTT.

The V gene is TRBV29-1, the J gene TRBJ2-3, with 10 bases matching TRBD2. This CDR3 has 14 residues. Germline V gene data show CDR1 as SQVTM and CDR2 as ANQGSEA. With 8 bases clipped from V and 2 bases from J, the junction kept 7 bases outside the gene matches. The CDR3: CSLRTSGPTDTQYF. CDR3 bases: TGCAGCCTACGGACTAGCGGCCCCACAGATACGCAGTATTTT.

This clone was recorded a few times. The chain links TRBV29-1 to TRBJ2-2; a weak D match, TRBD2 (6 bases). Germline assignment: CDR1 SQVTM and CDR2 ANQGSEA. The CDR3 is 15 amino acids. V was pared by 4 bases and J by 1 base, with 13 bases between. In DNA form, the CDR3 reads TGCAGCGTTGGGTCGGGACTCCGGAACACCGGGGAGCTGTTTTTT. This translates into CSVGSGLRNTGELFF.

The V and J genes are TRBV6-5 and TRBJ2-7; tentatively, D is TRBD1 (5 bases). This CDR3 is 14 amino acids long. V was clipped by 3 bases and J by 6 bases, with 15 bases between them. Germline V CDR1 and CDR2: MNHEY, SVGAGI. The CDR3 sequence is CASSYGAGRTEQYF. CDR3 coding DNA: TGTGCCAGCAGTTATGGGGCAGGGCGAACCGAGCAGTACTTC.

This clone appeared a few times. The V call is TRBV7-2, the J call TRBJ2-1; 14 bases are shared with TRBD2. The CDR3 length is 18 residues. V was clipped by 4 bases and J by 9 bases; unmatched bases: 14. Germline CDR1 is SGHTA and CDR2 is FQGNSA. Written as DNA, the CDR3 is TGTGCCAGCAGCTACCCCCCCGGGACTAGCGGGAGCTTGAGTGAGCAGTTCTTC. Translation: CASSYPPGTSGSLSEQFF.

This clone was counted ten times or more. The rearrangement uses TRBV19 and TRBJ1-1, with D tentatively TRBD1 (5 bases). The V gene lost 5 bases and the J gene lost 7 bases, with 14 bases spanning the gap. Germline V gene sequence: CDR1 LNHDA, CDR2 SQIVND (reference sequence). This CDR3 has 13 amino acids. The DNA for the CDR3 is TGTGCCAGTAGTTTTGTCAGGGATCATGAAGCTTTCTTT. It encodes CASSFVRDHEAFF.

This clone was counted only a few times. The rearrangement links TRBV5-6 to TRBJ2-5, with D perhaps TRBD2 (5 bases). Germline loops: CDR1 SGHDT, CDR2 YYEEEE. The CDR3 consists of 15 residues. V lost 4 bases and J 2 bases, leaving 15 bases between the germline ends. The CDR3 spells CASSLPDGVQETQYF. CDR3 nucleotide sequence: TGTGCCAGCAGCCTACCCGACGGGGTTCAAGAGACCCAGTACTTC.

This chain uses TRBV5-1 with TRBJ2-2; a possible D gene is TRBD1 (5 bases). With 2 bases removed from V and 4 bases from J, the gap between germline ends came to 6 bases. CDR3 size: 13 residues. CDR1 is SGHRS and CDR2 is YFSETQ in the germline V gene. CDR3 protein: CASSLQVTGELFF. DNA for the CDR3: TGCGCCAGCAGCTTACAGGTCACCGGGGAGCTGTTTTTT.

V gene TRBV29-1 combines with J gene TRBJ2-7; TRBD1 matches at 9 bases. The germline V gene has CDR1 SQVTM and CDR2 ANQGSEA. Unmatched junction bases numbered 10, after V lost 4 bases and J lost 6 bases. This CDR3 is 14 amino acids long. The CDR3 spells CSVVGDRAPGEQYF. The CDR3 DNA sequence: TGCAGCGTTGTAGGGGACAGGGCTCCGGGCGAGCAGTACTTC.

This clone turned up a few times. This sequence joins TRBV2 and TRBJ2-1; 10 nucleotides line up with TRBD2. Per germline, CDR1 SNHLY and CDR2 FYNNEI. CDR3 length: 15 amino acids. The V and J ends lost 5 bases and 5 bases, in that order; junction bases with no gene match: 6. The CDR3 DNA follows: TGTGCCAGCAGTACGAGCGGGAGGGCCCACAATGAGCAGTTCTTC. This codes for CASSTSGRAHNEQFF.

The chain has TRBV6-1 and TRBJ1-5; 7 positions match TRBD1. J was trimmed by 12 bases and V by 7 bases; bases with no gene match: 9. The CDR3 loop spans 12 amino acids. Per germline, CDR1 MNHNS and CDR2 SASEGT. For the CDR3, the DNA is TGTGCCAGCACTCGCAACAGGGGTCGCCAGCATTTT. This codes for CASTRNRGRQHF.

This sequence joins TRBV20-1 and TRBJ1-4, with a weak D call TRBD1 (6 bases). With 5 bases removed from V and 7 bases from J, the gap between germline ends came to 8 bases. The CDR3 has 11 residues. Per germline, CDR1 DFQATT and CDR2 SNEGSKA (reference sequence). The CDR3, as DNA: TGCAGTGCTGCAGGGGCTGAAAAACTGTTTTTT. It yields the protein CSAAGAEKLFF.

This clone was recorded once. The gene calls are TRBV13 and TRBJ1-2; TRBD1 matches at 8 bases. V trimming: 5 bases; J trimming: 5 bases; junction bases outside the gene matches: 7. From germline, CDR1 is PRHDT and CDR2 FYEKMQ (reference sequence). This CDR3 is 14 amino acids long. The CDR3: CASSRTGGSYGYTF. In nucleotides, the CDR3 is TGTGCCAGCAGCAGAACAGGGGGGAGTTATGGCTACACCTTC.

The chain couples TRBV7-2 to TRBJ2-7; the D gene is possibly TRBD2 (6 bases). This CDR3 comprises 16 residues. Germline V gene sequence: CDR1 SGHTA, CDR2 FQGNSA. V gave up 6 bases and J gave up 3 bases, with 21 bases separating them. CDR3: CASRQPGRGGGYEQYF. The CDR3 DNA reads as TGTGCCAGCAGACAGCCCGGTCGTGGGGGAGGCTACGAGCAGTACTTC.

This chain links TRBV16 with TRBJ2-4; TRBD1 matches at 7 bases. Germline V gives CDR1 KGHSY, CDR2 FQNENV. The trim removed 2 bases at V and 5 bases at J, leaving 3 bases unmatched. This CDR3 region has 14 residues. The CDR3 region is CASSQDRAQNIQYF. The CDR3 nucleotides read TGTGCCAGCAGCCAAGACAGGGCCCAAAACATTCAGTACTTC.

Turning to this clone: One junction end disagrees with the germline gene, perhaps due to a read error. The rearrangement links TRBV30 to TRBJ2-5; the D gene could be TRBD1 or TRBD2 (7 bases each). CDR3 length: 13 residues. In germline, CDR1 is GTSNPN, CDR2 SVGIG (reference sequence). Here the CDR3 reads CARRGRGSETQYF. CDR3 nucleotides: TGTGCCCGGAGGGGGCGCGGGAGTGAGACCCAGTACTTC.

This clone appeared a few times. This sequence joins TRBV7-2 and TRBJ2-1; a possible D gene is TRBD2 (5 bases). Germline CDR1 and CDR2: SGHTA and FQGNSA. V lost 1 base to trimming and J lost 6 bases, with 13 bases between them. The CDR3 covers 15 residues. Here the CDR3 reads CASSLGPPAANEQFF. Written as DNA, the CDR3 is TGTGCCAGCAGCTTAGGGCCTCCAGCGGCCAATGAGCAGTTCTTC.

The chain carries TRBV5-6 and TRBJ2-2; possibly TRBD2 for D (5 bases). The germline gives CDR1 SGHDT, CDR2 YYEEEE. V was cut by 4 bases and J by 3 bases, with 13 bases left in between. The CDR3 runs to 15 residues. CDR3 coding DNA: TGTGCCAGCAGCGGGCGGACGGGATACACCGGGGAGCTGTTTTTT. It translates to CASSGRTGYTGELFF.

This clone was seen only a few times. The chain links TRBV5-6 to TRBJ1-2, with unresolved D. CDR1 and CDR2 from the germline V gene are SGHDT and YYEEEE. Trimming stripped 0 bases from V and 7 bases from J, with 16 bases between. The CDR3 has 15 amino acids. The DNA of the CDR3 is TGTGCCAGCAGCTTGGTATCGGGTCTCGACGCTGGCTACACCTTC. Its translation: CASSLVSGLDAGYTF.

There are a few counts of this clone. The J gene is TRBJ1-1, the V gene TRBV11-2, with unresolved D. This CDR3 region has 14 residues. Germline CDR1 reads SGHAT; CDR2 reads FQNNGV. Trimming stripped 2 bases from V and 4 bases from J, with 11 bases between. The CDR3 region has the DNA TGTGCCAGCAGCTTATACGGGGATGTCACTGAAGCTTTCTTT. It yields the protein CASSLYGDVTEAFF.

Comment on this clone: This sample includes further DNA sequences coding for the same CDR3. V gene TRBV6-1 combines with J gene TRBJ1-2, with D maybe TRBD1 (6 bases). Germline lookup yields CDR1 MNHNS and CDR2 SASEGT. CDR3 length equals 13 residues. Between the trimmed V and J ends, which lost 1 base and 8 bases, there was a span of 11 bases. CDR3 protein: CASSEDRVGGYTF. The DNA for the CDR3 is TGTGCCAGCAGTGAAGACAGGGTAGGAGGCTACACCTTC.